This is a list of T cell receptor beta chains from one sample in a study of blood T cell repertoires in COVID-19. Data came from immunoSEQ multiplex PCR; TCRdb stores just in-frame clones and leaves some out. The sample yields about 220,000 clones, 80% to 85% seen once. Source material: peripheral blood. The receptors were gathered from a human donor in a cohort sampled during active COVID-19. Each CDR3 is given without its conserved first and last residue.

j_gene	v_gene	CDR3aa
TRBJ1-5	TRBV6-2/TRBV6-3	ASSTDRYNQPQH
TRBJ2-7	TRBV6-6	ASSYSRQTTYEQY
TRBJ2-2	TRBV19	ASIQGSNTGELF
TRBJ2-1	TRBV5-1	ASSHPGLAGAYEQF
TRBJ2-7	TRBV15	ATSRDRGQVQY
TRBJ1-3	TRBV11-1	ASSPGQARNTIY
TRBJ1-1	TRBV3-1/TRBV3-2	ASSQLDRALSTEAF
TRBJ1-4	TRBV7-5	ARSLALNYPNEKLF
TRBJ1-6	TRBV6-1	ASSGSGSSYNSPLH
TRBJ2-4	TRBV5-1	ASSLFPSGSEWDIQY
TRBJ2-1	TRBV3-1/TRBV3-2	ASSQPSSYNEQF
TRBJ2-5	TRBV4-2	ASSTLRGQETQY
TRBJ1-1	TRBV20-1	SARQDEAF
TRBJ2-7	TRBV7-9	ASSLGPDELSYEQY
TRBJ2-1	TRBV4-1	ASSQEYGNEQF
TRBJ2-3	TRBV18	ASSLSGRGTDTQY
TRBJ1-1	TRBV27	ASSLADSFTEAF
TRBJ2-7	TRBV6-6	ASSYPETGGAYEQY
TRBJ2-2	TRBV7-9	ASSLGGLAANTGELF
TRBJ2-7	TRBV5-1	ASSLGRDAYEQY
TRBJ1-2	TRBV12-3/TRBV12-4	ASYRLTGNGYT
TRBJ1-5	TRBV15	ATSTGSGQPQH
TRBJ2-4	TRBV24-1	ATSDSGTGLAKNIQY
TRBJ2-7	TRBV5-4	ASSLASGSPYEQY
TRBJ2-5	TRBV6-2/TRBV6-3	ASSLGTSRKETQY
TRBJ1-5	TRBV28	ASSRPGQPNQPQH
TRBJ2-7	TRBV10-3	AISGSGLAGGEEQY
TRBJ2-7	TRBV5-1	ASRRGQGINEQY
TRBJ1-2	TRBV13	ASSLGRDYYGYT
TRBJ1-4	TRBV27	ASSPTQGWKLF
TRBJ2-5	TRBV21-1	ASSPPPGGTERETQY
TRBJ1-5	TRBV24-1	ATSDPNQPQH
TRBJ2-7	TRBV28	ASSLARRTSGSHEQY